The sequence of this TCR beta chain was determined in a study of cytomegalovirus exposure and HLA in healthy donors. 13 Jbeta primers and 60 Vbeta primers were used for the PCR. Generated by immunoSEQ multiplex PCR, the TCRdb table keeps only in-frame clones and is missing some. The sample lists 100,000 to 150,000 clones, around 81% occurring once. Germline CDR1 is SEHNR and CDR2 is FQNEAQ (reference sequence). The CDR3 is 14 residues long. V shed 1 base and J shed 1 base, with 8 bases lying between them. Source material: PBMCs. This sequence originates from a woman in her 50s in good health and CMV-seronegative. This chain uses TRBV7-9 with TRBJ2-7; D may be TRBD1 (6 bases). The CDR3 loop reads CASSLDRASYEQYF. The CDR3 DNA follows: TGTGCCAGCAGCTTAGACAGGGCGTCCTACGAGCAGTACTTC.